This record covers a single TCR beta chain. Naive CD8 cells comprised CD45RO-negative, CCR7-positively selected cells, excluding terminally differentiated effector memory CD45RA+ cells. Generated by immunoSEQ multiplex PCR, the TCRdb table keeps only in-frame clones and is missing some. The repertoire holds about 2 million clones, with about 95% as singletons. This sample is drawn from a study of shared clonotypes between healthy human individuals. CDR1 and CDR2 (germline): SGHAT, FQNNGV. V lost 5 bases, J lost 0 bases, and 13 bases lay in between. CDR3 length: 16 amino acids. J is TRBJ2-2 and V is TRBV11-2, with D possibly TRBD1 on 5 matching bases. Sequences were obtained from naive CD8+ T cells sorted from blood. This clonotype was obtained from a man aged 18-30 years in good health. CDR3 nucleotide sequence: TGTGCCAGCAGCCAAACGGCAGGGCCGAACACCGGGGAGCTGTTTTTT. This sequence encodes CASSQTAGPNTGELFF.